These 3 T cell receptor beta chains came from one sample sequenced in a study of cytomegalovirus exposure and HLA in healthy donors. A multiplex PCR was run with 60 Vbeta primers and 13 Jbeta primers. Sequenced by immunoSEQ multiplex PCR; TCRdb stores in-frame clones only, minus some. This repertoire shows 150,000 to 200,000 clones, roughly 80% found once; its top ten account for 6.5%. Input material: PBMCs. The receptors shown here come from a woman aged 45-65 years in good health and CMV-seropositive.

This chain joins TRBV6-1 and TRBJ2-3, with 8 bases lining up with TRBD1. Per the germline V gene, CDR1 is MNHNS and CDR2 is SASEGT. This CDR3 has 15 amino acids. The V segment lost 4 bases and the J segment 0 bases; nucleotides outside the gene matches: 3. The CDR3: CASSAAGGSTDTQYF. The CDR3 coding sequence is TGTGCCAGCAGTGCGGCAGGGGGCAGCACAGATACGCAGTATTTT.

This sequence joins TRBV7-9 and TRBJ2-7; 8 positions agree with TRBD1. The V gene's germline CDR1 is SEHNR and CDR2 FQNEAQ (reference sequence). V trimming: 5 bases; J trimming: 0 bases; junction bases outside the gene matches: 3. This CDR3 is built from 14 residues. CDR3 nucleotides: TGTGCCAGCAGCCGGACAGGGCCCTCCTACGAGCAGTACTTC. It codes for CASSRTGPSYEQYF. The whole variable domain, remainder taken from reference TRBV7-9 and TRBJ2-7, is DTGVSQNPRHKITKRGQNVTFRCDPISEHNRLYWYRQTLGQGPEFLTYFQNEAQLEKSRLLSDRFSAERPKGSFSTLEIQRTEQGDSAMYLCASSRTGPSYEQYFGPGTRLTVT.

V and J are TRBV7-3 and TRBJ2-7, with 8 bases that match TRBD2. The CDR3 runs to 14 residues. CDR1 SGHTA and CDR2 FQGTGA come from the germline V gene. Losses at the gene ends were 3 bases for V and 0 bases for J; bases not matched to a gene: 1. CDR3 protein: CASSFSGGSYEQYF. Here the CDR3 DNA reads TGTGCCAGCAGCTTCAGCGGGGGCTCCTACGAGCAGTACTTC.